This paragraph reports one T cell receptor (beta chain). Its specificity is unknown. The sample originates from a study of cytomegalovirus exposure and HLA in healthy donors. General study points: For cytomegalovirus status, the classifier reportedly gave diagnoses with high specificity and sensitivity. The tendency of first-cohort TCR clusters to co-occur in the roughly 120 validation repertoires was identified by a subsequent analysis.

This table comes from immunoSEQ multiplex PCR, and its TCRdb copy is limited to in-frame clones, with some not included. This table has 210,000 or so clones, 85% to 90% appearing once. V shed 6 bases, J shed 2 bases, and the junction held 8 bases outside the gene matches. This CDR3 is built from 15 residues. Germline V gives CDR1 SNHLY, CDR2 FYNNEI. The V call is TRBV2, the J call TRBJ2-5, with TRBD1 matching over 8 bases. The sequencing sample was made of PBMCs. The sequence was obtained from a woman aged 18-29 years in good health and CMV-seronegative. Here the CDR3 reads CASSHRTGNQETQYF. The CDR3 coding sequence is TGTGCCAGCAGCCACAGGACAGGGAATCAAGAGACCCAGTACTTC.